Described below is a single T cell receptor (beta chain) sequence and its context. Its antigen is still unknown. No base-level quality is on record; no much larger clone is a single base apart. The data were taken from a study of blood T cell repertoires in COVID-19 (dated by TCRdb to 2018 to 2021). About the study as a whole: Samples covering the acute and convalescent phases of COVID-19 were provided by collaborators in the United States, Italy and Spain. The material from the prospective study consisted of cDNA or gDNA derived from T cells, B-cell-depleted T cells, or PBMCs. The dataset comprised deeply sampled blood TCRbeta repertoires from subjects exposed to, actively infected with, or recovered from COVID-19. The repertoires were released in a freely available public database meant as a resource for research on the immune response to SARS-CoV-2. Samples were obtained from the ongoing ImmuneRACE study (first 160 participants) and from over a thousand subjects provided by 6 global collaborators. A de-identified subject ID, COVID-19 status, age in years and sex were almost always included in the sample metadata. Where HLA class I and class II types were available, the types were taken from metadata supplied by the sample provider, not from assay-based typing.

Enrolling through a virtual design, the prospective study's participants ranged in age from roughly 18 to 100 years and lived across roughly 24 United States geographic areas. Cohort assignment in the prospective study relied on participant-reported clinical history from a screening survey and a study questionnaire. In the prospective study, mobile phlebotomists collected whole blood, serum and a nasopharyngeal or oropharyngeal swab from each participant. Over an approximately 2-month period, participants in the prospective study had the option of providing additional blood draws and questionnaires. Before DNA extraction, prospective study blood samples were shipped either frozen or at room temperature. The cysteine opens and the phenylalanine closes a CDR3 of 15 amino acids. Kept here is only the CDR3 DNA, which spans 45 bases and is read in frame from base 1. V drops 2 bases and J drops 1 base, leaving 11 bases in between. Per the germline V gene (reference sequence), LNHDA is the CDR1 and SQIVND is the CDR2.

TCRbeta CDR3 regions were amplified from genomic DNA using the immunoSEQ Assay, a bias-controlled multiplex PCR. The authors' pipeline ran thus. The number of nucleated cells in each sample was estimated from the amplification of reference gene primers within the assay. To quantify the absolute abundance of each unique TCRbeta CDR3 rearrangement, sequence reads were collapsed and filtered. For each sample, productive Simpson clonality was calculated by taking the square root of Simpson's diversity index across productive rearrangements. In TCRdb, the immuneACCESS table is reduced to in-frame sequences with V and J assigned. These tables do not hold every clone; where another copy was compared, an unresolved V gene accounts for under half, and the others remain unexplained. The V and J calls and clone size come from that table; D and trimming were worked out from the DNA. The sample data list about 200,000 clones, and roughly nine tenths of these were observed just once. The ten top clones hold about 4% of the sample.

What the research found in general, with its limitations: How much clinical and demographic metadata was included differed by source and by participant, and the metadata was provided uncurated.

This sequence uses TRBV19 and TRBJ2-5; a tentative D call is TRBD1 (5 bases match). The sequence was obtained from a woman in her 30s with acute COVID-19. Source material: PBMCs or T cells enriched from blood (not recorded which). Here the CDR3 is given as CASSIRTTTQETQYF. The nucleotide sequence is TGTGCCAGTAGTATAAGGACAACCACCCAAGAGACCCAGTACTTC.